The TCR beta chain under discussion was sequenced for a study of molecular identifiers for immune sequencing clone quantification. On the study more broadly: Replicates involved a five-way split of RNA from 20,000 or 100,000 naive CD8 cells, with sequencing of four. Study-wide results and caveats: Spike-in Jurkat TCR RNA from a single cell reportedly registered among about a million naive cells.

Previously described methods and listed TCR primers were employed for the bulk TCR libraries. TCRdb reprocessed the PCR reads via MiXCR and lists one record per CDR3 protein. Of under 350,000 distinct CDR3 sequences detected, about a quarter appear once; the ten largest clones hold approximately 0.74%. Sorted inputs of roughly 17,000 to 1,100,000 cells, with 10%, 30% or 50% RNA, yielded naive CD8 libraries. This clonotype has only a few counts. Its target is not known. V shed 3 bases, J shed 6 bases, and the junction held 8 bases outside the gene matches. The length of the CDR3 is 15 residues. This clonotype originated in a human donor in good health. Some libraries in this study had Jurkat cell RNA spiked in. The sample consisted of naive CD8+ T cells from blood, with Jurkat cell RNA spiked in. Subset noted: FACS-sorted CD8+CD4-CCR7+CD45RA+ naive T cells. The chain employs TRBV12-3 or TRBV12-4 and TRBJ1-5, with 7 bases that match TRBD1. In DNA, the CDR3 is TGTGCCAGCAGTTTGCCCCGGGACAGTGGTCAGCCCCAGCATTTT. Its translation: CASSLPRDSGQPQHF.